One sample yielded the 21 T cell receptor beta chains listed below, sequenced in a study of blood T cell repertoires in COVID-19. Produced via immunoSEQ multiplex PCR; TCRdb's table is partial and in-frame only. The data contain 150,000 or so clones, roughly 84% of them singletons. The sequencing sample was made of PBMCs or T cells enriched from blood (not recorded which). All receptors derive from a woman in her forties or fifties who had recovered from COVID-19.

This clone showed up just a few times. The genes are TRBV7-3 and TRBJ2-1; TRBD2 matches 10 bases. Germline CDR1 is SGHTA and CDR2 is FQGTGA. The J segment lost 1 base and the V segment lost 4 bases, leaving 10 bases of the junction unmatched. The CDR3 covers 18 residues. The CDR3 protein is CASSSPGVAGGSYNEQFF. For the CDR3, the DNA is TGTGCCAGCAGCTCCCCCGGGGTAGCGGGGGGTTCCTACAATGAGCAGTTCTTC.

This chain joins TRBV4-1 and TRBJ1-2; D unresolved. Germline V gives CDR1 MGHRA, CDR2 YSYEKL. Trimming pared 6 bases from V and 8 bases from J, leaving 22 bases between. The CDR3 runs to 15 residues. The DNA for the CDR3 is TGCGCCAGCAGGGGCGGTCCGGGGTTAGGAGGGGGCTACACCTTC. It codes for CASRGGPGLGGGYTF.

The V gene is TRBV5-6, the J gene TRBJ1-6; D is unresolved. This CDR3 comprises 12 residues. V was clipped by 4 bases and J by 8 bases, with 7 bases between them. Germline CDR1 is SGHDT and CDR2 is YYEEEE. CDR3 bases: TGTGCCAGCAGCCAACCGGATTCACCCCTCCACTTT. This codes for CASSQPDSPLHF.

CDR3: CASRESAEAFF. As DNA, the CDR3 is TGTGCCAGCAGGGAGAGCGCTGAAGCTTTCTTT. The chain joins TRBV12-3 or TRBV12-4 to TRBJ1-1; D is unresolved. V lost 6 bases, J lost 6 bases, and 8 bases lay in between. This CDR3 contains 11 residues.

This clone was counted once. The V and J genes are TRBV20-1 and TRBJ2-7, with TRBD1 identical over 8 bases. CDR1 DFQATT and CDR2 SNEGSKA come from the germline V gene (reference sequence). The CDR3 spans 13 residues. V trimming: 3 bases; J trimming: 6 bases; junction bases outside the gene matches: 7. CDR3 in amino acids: CSASSRGRGEQYF. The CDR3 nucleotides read TGCAGTGCTAGTTCCAGGGGGCGCGGCGAGCAGTACTTC.

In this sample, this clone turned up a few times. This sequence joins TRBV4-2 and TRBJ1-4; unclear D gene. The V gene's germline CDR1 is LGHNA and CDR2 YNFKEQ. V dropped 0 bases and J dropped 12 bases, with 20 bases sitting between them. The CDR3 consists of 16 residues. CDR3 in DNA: TGTGCCAGCAGCCAAGATCCGAACCGAGGCTTAGAGGAACTGTTTTTT. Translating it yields CASSQDPNRGLEELFF.

CDR3 DNA: TGCGCCAGCAGCTTGGGCTCCGCGGCTAATGAAAAACTGTTTTTT. It yields the protein CASSLGSAANEKLFF. The genes are TRBV5-1 and TRBJ1-4; D not resolved. V lost 0 bases, J lost 3 bases, and 9 bases lay in between. Germline-derived CDR1 and CDR2 are SGHRS and YFSETQ. CDR3 length: 15 residues.

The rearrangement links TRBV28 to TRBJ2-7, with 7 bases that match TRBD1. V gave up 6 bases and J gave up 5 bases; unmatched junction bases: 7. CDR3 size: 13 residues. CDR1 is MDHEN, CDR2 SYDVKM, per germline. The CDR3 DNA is TGTGCCAGCAGGGGGACAGCCGCCGACGAGCAGTACTTC. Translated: CASRGTAADEQYF.

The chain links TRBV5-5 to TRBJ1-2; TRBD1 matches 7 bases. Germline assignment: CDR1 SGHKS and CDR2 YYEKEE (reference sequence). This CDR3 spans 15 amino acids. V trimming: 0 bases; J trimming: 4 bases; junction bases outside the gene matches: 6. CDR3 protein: CASSLEVAGGYGYTF. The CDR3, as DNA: TGTGCCAGCAGCTTGGAAGTGGCAGGGGGCTATGGCTACACCTTC.

The CDR3 bases are TGTGCCAGCAGCCATCCGGGACAGAGGGAGTTCTTC. Protein sequence: CASSHPGQREFF. The genes are TRBV7-6 and TRBJ2-1; 7 nucleotides line up with TRBD1. With V trimmed by 5 bases and J by 14 bases, 9 bases remained unmatched. The CDR3 runs 12 residues. Germline V gives CDR1 SGHVS, CDR2 FNYEAQ.

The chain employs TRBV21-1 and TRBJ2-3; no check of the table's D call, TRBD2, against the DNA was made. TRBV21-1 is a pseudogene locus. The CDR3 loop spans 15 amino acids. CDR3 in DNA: TGTGCCAGCAGCTTCCGACTAGCAGGCACAGATACGCAGTATTTT. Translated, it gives CASSFRLAGTDTQYF.

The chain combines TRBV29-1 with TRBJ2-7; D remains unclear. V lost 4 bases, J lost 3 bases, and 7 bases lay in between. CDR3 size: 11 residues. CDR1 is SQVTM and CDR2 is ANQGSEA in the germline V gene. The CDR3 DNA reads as TGCAGCGTTGCCGAGTACTACGAGCAGTACTTC. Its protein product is CSVAEYYEQYF.

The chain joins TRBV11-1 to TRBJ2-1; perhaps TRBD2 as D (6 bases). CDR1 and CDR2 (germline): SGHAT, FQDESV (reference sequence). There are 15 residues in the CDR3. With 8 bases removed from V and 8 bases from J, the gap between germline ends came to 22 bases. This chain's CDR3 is CASQGPGGPWYEQFF. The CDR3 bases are TGTGCCAGCCAAGGCCCCGGAGGGCCTTGGTATGAGCAGTTCTTC.

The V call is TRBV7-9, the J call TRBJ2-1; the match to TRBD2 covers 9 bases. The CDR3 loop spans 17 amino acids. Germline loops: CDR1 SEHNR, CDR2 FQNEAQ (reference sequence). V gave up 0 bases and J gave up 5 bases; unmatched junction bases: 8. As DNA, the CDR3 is TGTGCCAGCAGCTTAGCGTGGCTAGCGGGACGGCACAATGAGCAGTTCTTC. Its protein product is CASSLAWLAGRHNEQFF.

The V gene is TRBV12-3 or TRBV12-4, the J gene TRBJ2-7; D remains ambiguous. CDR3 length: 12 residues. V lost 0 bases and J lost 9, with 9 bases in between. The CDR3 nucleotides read TGTGCCAGCAGTTTAGCGCTAGGTGGGCAGTACTTC. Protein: CASSLALGGQYF.

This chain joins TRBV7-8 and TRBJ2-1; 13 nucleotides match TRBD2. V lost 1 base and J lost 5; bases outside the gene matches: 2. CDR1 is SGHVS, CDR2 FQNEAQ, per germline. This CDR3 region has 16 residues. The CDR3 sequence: CASSLVGTSGNNEQFF. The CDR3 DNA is TGTGCCAGCAGCTTAGTTGGGACTAGCGGGAACAATGAGCAGTTCTTC.

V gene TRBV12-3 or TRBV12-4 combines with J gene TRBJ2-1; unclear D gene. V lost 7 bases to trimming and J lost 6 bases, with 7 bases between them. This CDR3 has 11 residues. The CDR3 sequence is CASMSGNEQFF. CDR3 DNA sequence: TGTGCCAGCATGTCGGGCAATGAGCAGTTCTTC.

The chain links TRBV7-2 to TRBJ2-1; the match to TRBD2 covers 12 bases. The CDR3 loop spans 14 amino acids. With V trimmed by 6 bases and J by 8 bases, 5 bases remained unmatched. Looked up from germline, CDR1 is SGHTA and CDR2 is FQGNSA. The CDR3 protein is CASRLTSGSYEQFF. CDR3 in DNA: TGTGCCAGCAGATTGACTAGCGGGAGCTATGAGCAGTTCTTC.

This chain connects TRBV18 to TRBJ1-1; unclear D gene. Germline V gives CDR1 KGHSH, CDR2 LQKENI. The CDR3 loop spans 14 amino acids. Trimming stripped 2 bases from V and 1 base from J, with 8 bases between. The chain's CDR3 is CASSPGSGNTEAFF. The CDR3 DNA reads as TGTGCCAGCTCACCAGGATCGGGGAACACTGAAGCTTTCTTT.

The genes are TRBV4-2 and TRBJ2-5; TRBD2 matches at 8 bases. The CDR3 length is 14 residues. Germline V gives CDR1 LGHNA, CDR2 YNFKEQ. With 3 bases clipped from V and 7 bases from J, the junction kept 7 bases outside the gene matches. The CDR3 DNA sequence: TGTGCCAGCAGCCATAGCGGGGCTGCAGGGACCCAGTACTTC. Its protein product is CASSHSGAAGTQYF.

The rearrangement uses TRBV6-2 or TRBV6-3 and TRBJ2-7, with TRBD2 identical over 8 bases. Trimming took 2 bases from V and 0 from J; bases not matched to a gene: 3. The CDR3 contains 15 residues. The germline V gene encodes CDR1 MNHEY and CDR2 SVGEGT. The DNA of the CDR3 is TGTGCCAGCAGTTACGCCGGGGGGGACTCCTACGAGCAGTACTTC. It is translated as CASSYAGGDSYEQYF.